This entry describes one TCR beta chain. Methods used by the authors: The authors estimated nucleated cell counts from reference gene primer amplification. Sequenced by immunoSEQ multiplex PCR; TCRdb stores in-frame clones only, minus some. Clonal size and the V and J genes are those of that table, whereas D and trimming came from the DNA. The table shows over 200,000 clones, with approximately 83% occurring only once. These data originate in a study of blood T cell repertoires in COVID-19. About the study: The samples span acute and convalescent COVID-19 from the United States, Italy and Spain. T cells, B-cell-depleted T cells, or PBMCs provided the cDNA or gDNA that served as material.

Trimming stripped 4 bases from V and 7 bases from J, with 11 bases between. CDR3 length equals 13 residues. From germline, CDR1 is LGHDT and CDR2 YNNKEL (reference sequence). The Seattle patients, enrolled during active infection, were followed longitudinally. This sequence originates from a woman in her thirties with COVID-19, enrolled during active disease. The V call is TRBV3-1 (or the pseudogene TRBV3-2), the J call TRBJ2-1; possibly TRBD1 for D (6 bases). The sample taken for sequencing was peripheral blood. CDR3 loop: CASSLRGGNEQFF. Here the CDR3 DNA reads TGTGCCAGCAGCCTCAGGGGTGGGAATGAGCAGTTCTTC.